This TCR beta chain was captured in a study of T cells expressing NK-cell markers. As for the study in general: Just one sequenced donor of eight was HCMV-seronegative, while seven were seropositive.

This CDR3 contains 16 residues. CDR1 is SEHNR, CDR2 FQNEAQ, per germline (reference sequence). TCRdb re-called the 5' RACE reads; every CDR3 protein appears as one record, without DNA. This sample's clone table lists under 500,000 distinct CDR3 sequences. Sequenced material: blood T cells: a sorted CD56 or NKG2C T cell subset, CD4+ or CD8+ T cells, or bulk PBMC T cells (not recorded which). This clonotype was obtained from a woman aged 18 to 69 in good health. The chain is built from TRBV7-9 and TRBJ2-7; the D call of TRBD1 rests on TCRdb alone, since no DNA is present to check it. CDR3 amino acids: CASSLPTHRESYEQYF.